Shown below are 10 T cell receptor beta chains from a single sample sequenced in a study of siplizumab effects on memory and regulatory T cells. Data came from immunoSEQ multiplex PCR; TCRdb stores just in-frame clones and leaves some out. Of under 7,500 clones in the sample, under 80% were seen once. The sequenced sample consisted of effector memory CD8+ T cells sorted from blood. Stated subset: unstimulated CD8+ effector memory T cells. The receptors originated from a human donor in good health.

V gene TRBV7-3 combines with J gene TRBJ2-6; 9 bases are shared with TRBD1. This CDR3 comprises 18 residues. In germline, CDR1 is SGHTA, CDR2 FQGTGA. After removal of 3 bases from V and 0 bases from J, the junction contained 6 bases not matched to a gene. The CDR3 region has the DNA TGTGCCAGCAGCTTCGGGGGACAGGGTTACTCTGGGGCCAACGTCCTGACTTTC. This gives the protein CASSFGGQGYSGANVLTF.

The V call is TRBV6-5, the J call TRBJ2-1, with a tentative D call TRBD2 (5 bases). CDR1 is MNHEY and CDR2 is SVGAGI in the germline V gene. This CDR3 is 13 amino acids long. The V and J ends lost 2 bases and 8 bases respectively, with 10 bases between them. This chain's CDR3 is CASSYVFGDEQFF. The CDR3 coding sequence is TGTGCCAGCAGTTACGTTTTCGGGGATGAGCAGTTCTTC.

The V call is TRBV7-9, the J call TRBJ2-1, with 10 bases that match TRBD1. Germline V lookup: CDR1 SEHNR, CDR2 FQNEAQ (reference sequence). Trimming removed 5 bases from V and 9 bases from J; junction bases left unmatched: 7. The CDR3 has 14 residues. CDR3 nucleotide sequence: TGTGCCAGCAGCCGACAGGGGGCAGGGGGTGAGCAGTTCTTC. Its translation: CASSRQGAGGEQFF.

The V and J genes are TRBV11-2 and TRBJ2-3, with D unresolved. Trimming shortened V by 1 base and J by 1 base, and 0 bases separated the two germline ends. Germline CDR1 reads SGHAT; CDR2 reads FQNNGV. The CDR3 totals 12 residues. CDR3 in amino acids: CASSLGTDTQYF. The CDR3, as DNA: TGTGCCAGCAGCTTAGGCACAGATACGCAGTATTTT.

There are a few counts of this clone. The chain carries TRBV16 and TRBJ1-1; no firm D call. V lost 0 bases and J 0 bases, leaving 8 bases between the germline ends. CDR3 length: 15 amino acids. Germline CDR1 reads KGHSY; CDR2 reads FQNENV. The CDR3 region has the DNA TGTGCCAGCAGCCAATCCGGCTTCTTGAACACTGAAGCTTTCTTT. Amino acid sequence: CASSQSGFLNTEAFF.

This chain links TRBV6-5 with TRBJ1-1; possibly TRBD1 for D (6 bases). CDR1 is MNHEY, CDR2 SVGAGI, per germline. Trimming took 0 bases from V and 4 from J, leaving 6 bases between them. CDR3 length equals 13 residues. CDR3 amino acids: CASSYSDSTEAFF. CDR3 sequence (DNA): TGTGCCAGCAGTTACTCGGACAGCACTGAAGCTTTCTTT.

The chain is built from TRBV14 and TRBJ2-7, with D perhaps TRBD1 (6 bases). This CDR3 comprises 13 residues. V lost 5 bases and J 3 bases, leaving 11 bases between the germline ends. Looked up from germline, CDR1 is SGHDN and CDR2 is FVKESK. CDR3 region: CASSWGPGYEQYF. Written as DNA, the CDR3 is TGTGCCAGCAGCTGGGGGCCTGGCTACGAGCAGTACTTC.

The chain links TRBV6-4 to TRBJ2-3, with a tentative D call TRBD2 (6 bases). This CDR3 is 14 amino acids long. Germline values: CDR1 MRHNA, CDR2 SNTAGT. V was pared by 2 bases and J by 0 bases, with 6 bases between. The CDR3 DNA reads as TGTGCCAGCAGTGACGGGGGGAGCACAGATACGCAGTATTTT. Protein product: CASSDGGSTDTQYF.

This rearrangement joins TRBV2 to TRBJ2-3; 14 nucleotides align to TRBD2. Germline CDR1 SNHLY, CDR2 FYNNEI. The CDR3 runs to 21 residues. V dropped 8 bases and J dropped 7; count of bases not matched to a gene: 26. The CDR3 DNA reads TGTGCCAGCGAAACATCCGGGACTAGCGGGAGTGAGGGGCTAAGACGACATACGCAGTATTTT. It encodes CASETSGTSGSEGLRRHTQYF.

By share of the sample, this clone is medium-sized (0.01 to 0.1%). The chain links TRBV5-1 to TRBJ1-5; 7 positions match TRBD1. V lost 1 base and J lost 6; bases outside the gene matches: 7. Germline V gives CDR1 SGHRS, CDR2 YFSETQ. The CDR3 consists of 15 residues. The CDR3 nucleotides read TGCGCCAGCAGCTTGTCCGACAGGGCAAGTCAGCCCCAGCATTTT. It yields the protein CASSLSDRASQPQHF.